This T cell receptor (beta chain) is drawn from a study of cytomegalovirus exposure and HLA in healthy donors. Study results and caveats: Versus the roughly 670-donor mean, an Asian-associated ancestry cluster reportedly showed fewer N-insertions in a later analysis.

PCR was performed using 60 Vbeta and 13 Jbeta primers. Assay: immunoSEQ multiplex PCR; the TCRdb copy retains only in-frame clones and omits some. Of some 180,000 clones in the sample, about four fifths were seen once. In regard to this clone: No antigen is known for it.

CDR1 is MNHEY, CDR2 SVGAGI, per germline. After removal of 0 bases from V and 4 bases from J, the junction contained 7 bases not matched to a gene. There are 16 residues in the CDR3. This TCR was recovered from a woman under 40 in good health and CMV-seropositive. The rearrangement uses TRBV6-5 and TRBJ2-7; TRBD1 matches 9 bases. The source material was PBMCs. The CDR3 is CASSYSKGTGLYEQYF. Written as DNA, the CDR3 is TGTGCCAGCAGTTACTCGAAGGGGACAGGGCTATACGAGCAGTACTTC.